This T cell receptor (beta chain) was found in a study of T cells in localized non-small cell lung cancer. Study results and caveats: A raised T cell density in blood coincided with lengthier overall survival. Uninvolved adjacent lung had more T cell clonality than any other tissue, topping tumor. A median approximately 57 of the top 100 tumor clones appeared in adjacent lung.

On this clone: Antigen unknown. Other DNA sequences in this specimen translate into the identical CDR3.

Some clones are missing from TCRdb's copy, which holds only in-frame ones; the method was immunoSEQ multiplex PCR. Among tens of thousands of clones, around 84% were seen once, and the ten largest hold approximately 9.6%. Looked up from germline, CDR1 is SGHTA and CDR2 is FQGTGA. V lost 4 bases to trimming and J lost 2 bases; unmatched junction nucleotides: 2. CDR3 length equals 15 residues. The sequenced sample was peripheral blood, obtained before any cancer treatment. The V gene is TRBV7-3, the J gene TRBJ2-5, with 12 positions matching TRBD2. The TCR sequence derives from a female donor of 60 years or more with stage I lung adenocarcinoma. CDR3 residues: CASSSGLAGQETQYF. The CDR3 DNA is TGTGCCAGCAGCTCCGGACTAGCGGGGCAAGAGACCCAGTACTTC.